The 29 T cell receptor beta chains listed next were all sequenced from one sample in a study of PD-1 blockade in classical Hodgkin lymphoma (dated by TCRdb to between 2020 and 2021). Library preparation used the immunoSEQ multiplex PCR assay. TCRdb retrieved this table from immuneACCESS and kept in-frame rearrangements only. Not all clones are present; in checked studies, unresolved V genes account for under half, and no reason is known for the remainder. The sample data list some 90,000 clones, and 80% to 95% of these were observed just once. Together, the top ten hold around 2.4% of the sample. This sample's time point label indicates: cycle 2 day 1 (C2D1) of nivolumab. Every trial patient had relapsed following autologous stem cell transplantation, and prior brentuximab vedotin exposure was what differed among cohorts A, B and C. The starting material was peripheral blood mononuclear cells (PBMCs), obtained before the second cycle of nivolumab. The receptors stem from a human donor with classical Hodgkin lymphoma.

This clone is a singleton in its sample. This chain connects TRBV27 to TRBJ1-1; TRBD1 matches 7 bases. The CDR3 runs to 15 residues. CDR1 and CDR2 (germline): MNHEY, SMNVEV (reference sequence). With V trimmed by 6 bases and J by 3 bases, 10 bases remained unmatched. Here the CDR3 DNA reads TGTGCCAGCAGGACGGAGGGGGCGCGGGACACTGAAGCTTTCTTT. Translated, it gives CASRTEGARDTEAFF.

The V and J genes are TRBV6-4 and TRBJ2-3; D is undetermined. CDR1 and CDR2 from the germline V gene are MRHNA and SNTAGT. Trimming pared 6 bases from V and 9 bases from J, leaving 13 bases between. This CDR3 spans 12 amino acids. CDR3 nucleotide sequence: TGTGCCAGCAGACTTCAAGGGTTCACGCAGTATTTT. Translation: CASRLQGFTQYF.

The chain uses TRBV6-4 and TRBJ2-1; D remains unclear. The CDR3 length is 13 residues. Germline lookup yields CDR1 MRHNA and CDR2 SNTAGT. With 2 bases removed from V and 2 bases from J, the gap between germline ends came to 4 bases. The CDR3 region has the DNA TGTGCCAGCAGTGACGGAACCTACAATGAGCAGTTCTTC. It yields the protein CASSDGTYNEQFF.

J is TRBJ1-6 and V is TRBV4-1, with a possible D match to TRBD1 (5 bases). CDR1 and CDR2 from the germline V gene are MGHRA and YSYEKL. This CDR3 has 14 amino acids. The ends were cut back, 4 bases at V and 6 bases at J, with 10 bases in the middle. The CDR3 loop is CASSPRDGNSPLHF. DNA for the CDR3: TGCGCCAGCAGCCCACGGGACGGTAATTCACCCCTCCACTTT.

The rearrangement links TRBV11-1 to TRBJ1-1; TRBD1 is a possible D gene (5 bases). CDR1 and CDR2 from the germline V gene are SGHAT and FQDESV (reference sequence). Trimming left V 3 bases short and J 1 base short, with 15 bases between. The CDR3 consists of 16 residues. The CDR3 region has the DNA TGTGCCAGCAGCTTGTCGACAGCCGCAACGAACACTGAAGCTTTCTTT. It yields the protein CASSLSTAATNTEAFF.

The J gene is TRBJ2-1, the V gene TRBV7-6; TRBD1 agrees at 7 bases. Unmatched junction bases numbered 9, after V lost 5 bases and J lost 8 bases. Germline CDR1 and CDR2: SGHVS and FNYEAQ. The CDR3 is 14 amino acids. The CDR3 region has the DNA TGTGCCAGCAGCCTCCAGACAGGGCCCCATGAGCAGTTCTTC. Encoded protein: CASSLQTGPHEQFF.

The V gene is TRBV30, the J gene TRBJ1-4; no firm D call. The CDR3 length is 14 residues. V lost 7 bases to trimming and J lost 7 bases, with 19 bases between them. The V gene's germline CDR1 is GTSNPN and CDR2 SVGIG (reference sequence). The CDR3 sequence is CASSNGVSAEKLFF. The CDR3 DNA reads TGTGCCTCCTCAAACGGGGTCTCGGCTGAAAAACTGTTTTTT. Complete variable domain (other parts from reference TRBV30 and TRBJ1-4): SQTIHQWPATLVQPVGSPLSLECTVEGTSNPNLYWYRQAAGRGLQLLFYSVGIGQISSEVPQNLSASRPQDRQFILSSKKLLLSDSGFYLCASSNGVSAEKLFFGSGTQLSVL.

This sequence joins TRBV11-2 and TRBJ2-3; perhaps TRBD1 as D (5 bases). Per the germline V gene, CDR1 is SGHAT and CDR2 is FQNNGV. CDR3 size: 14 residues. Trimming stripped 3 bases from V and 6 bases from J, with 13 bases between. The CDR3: CASSLGNRWDTQYF. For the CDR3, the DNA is TGTGCCAGCAGCTTGGGCAACAGGTGGGATACGCAGTATTTT.

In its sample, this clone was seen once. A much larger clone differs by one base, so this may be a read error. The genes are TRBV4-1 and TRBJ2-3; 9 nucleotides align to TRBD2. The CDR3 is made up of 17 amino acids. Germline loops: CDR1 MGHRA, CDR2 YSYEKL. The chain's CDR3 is CTSSQDGLAGSTDTQYF. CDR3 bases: TGCACCAGCAGCCAAGACGGGCTAGCGGGGAGCACAGATACGCAGTATTTT.

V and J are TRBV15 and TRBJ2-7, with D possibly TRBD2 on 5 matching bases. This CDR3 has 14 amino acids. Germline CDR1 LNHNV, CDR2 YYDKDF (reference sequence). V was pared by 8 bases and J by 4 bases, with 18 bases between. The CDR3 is CATRKERRSYEQYF. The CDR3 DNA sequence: TGTGCCACCCGCAAGGAAAGGAGGAGTTACGAGCAGTACTTC.

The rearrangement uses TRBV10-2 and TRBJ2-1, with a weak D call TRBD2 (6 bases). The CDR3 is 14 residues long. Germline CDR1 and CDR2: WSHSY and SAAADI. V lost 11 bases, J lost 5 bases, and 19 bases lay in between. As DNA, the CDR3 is TGCGCCGCTAGCTCAGCGGGTTTAGACAATGAGCAGTTCTTC. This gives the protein CAASSAGLDNEQFF.

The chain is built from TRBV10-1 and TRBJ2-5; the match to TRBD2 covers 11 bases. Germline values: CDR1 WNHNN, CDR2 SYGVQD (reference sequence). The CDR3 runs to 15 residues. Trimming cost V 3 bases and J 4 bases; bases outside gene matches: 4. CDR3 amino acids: CASSELAGVGETQYF. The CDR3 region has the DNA TGCGCCAGCAGTGAACTAGCGGGAGTTGGAGAGACCCAGTACTTC.

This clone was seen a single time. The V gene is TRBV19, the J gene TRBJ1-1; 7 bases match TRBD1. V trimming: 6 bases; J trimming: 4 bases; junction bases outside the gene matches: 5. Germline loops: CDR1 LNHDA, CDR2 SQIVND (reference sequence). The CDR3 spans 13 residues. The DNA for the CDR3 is TGTGCCAGTAGCCCGGGACAGCTCACTGAAGCTTTCTTT. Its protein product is CASSPGQLTEAFF.

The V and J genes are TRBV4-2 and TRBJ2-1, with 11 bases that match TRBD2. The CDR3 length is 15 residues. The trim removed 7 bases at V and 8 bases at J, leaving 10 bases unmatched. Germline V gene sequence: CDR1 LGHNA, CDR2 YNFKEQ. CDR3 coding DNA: TGTGCCAGCAACTTTGGGCTAGCGGGAGGCTATGAGCAGTTCTTC. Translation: CASNFGLAGGYEQFF.

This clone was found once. CDR3 residues: CASSITGGANTEAFF. CDR3 DNA: TGTGCCAGTAGTATAACAGGAGGAGCGAACACTGAAGCTTTCTTT. This chain connects TRBV19 to TRBJ1-1, with D possibly matching TRBD1 (5 bases). CDR3 length: 15 residues. The V end was cut by 2 bases, the J end by 1 base, with 11 bases between. Germline CDR1 reads LNHDA; CDR2 reads SQIVND (reference sequence).

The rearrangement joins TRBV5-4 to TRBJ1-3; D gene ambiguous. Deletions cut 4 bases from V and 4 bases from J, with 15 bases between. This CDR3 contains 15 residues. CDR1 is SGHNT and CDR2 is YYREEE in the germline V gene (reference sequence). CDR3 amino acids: CASSQDERHGNTIYF. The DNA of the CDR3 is TGTGCCAGCAGCCAGGATGAACGCCACGGAAACACCATATATTTT.

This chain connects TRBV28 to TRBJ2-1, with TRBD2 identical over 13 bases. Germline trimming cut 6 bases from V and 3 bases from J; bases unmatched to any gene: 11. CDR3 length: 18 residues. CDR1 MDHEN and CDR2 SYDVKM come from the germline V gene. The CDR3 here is CASRSTSGRTDYYNEQFF. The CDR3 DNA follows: TGTGCCAGCAGGTCGACTAGCGGGAGGACCGATTACTACAATGAGCAGTTCTTC.

The CDR3 sequence is CASSLGGQTTSGYTF. CDR3 DNA sequence: TGCGCCAGCAGCTTGGGGGGACAGACTACTAGCGGCTACACCTTC. The rearrangement uses TRBV5-1 and TRBJ1-2, with 7 bases fitting TRBD1. From germline, CDR1 is SGHRS and CDR2 YFSETQ. CDR3 length: 15 residues. V dropped 0 bases and J dropped 8; count of bases not matched to a gene: 10.

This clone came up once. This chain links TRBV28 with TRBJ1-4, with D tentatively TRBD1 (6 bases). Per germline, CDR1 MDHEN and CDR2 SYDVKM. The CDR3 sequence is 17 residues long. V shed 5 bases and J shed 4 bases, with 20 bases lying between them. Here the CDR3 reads CASSPGWGRAFNEKLFF. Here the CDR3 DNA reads TGTGCCAGCAGTCCTGGGTGGGGGCGAGCTTTTAATGAAAAACTGTTTTTT.

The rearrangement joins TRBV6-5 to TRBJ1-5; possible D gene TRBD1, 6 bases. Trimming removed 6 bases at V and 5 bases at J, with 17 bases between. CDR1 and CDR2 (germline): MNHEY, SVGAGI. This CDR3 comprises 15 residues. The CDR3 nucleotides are TGTGCCAGCAGGCCCGTGGGGGGCGTGGATCAGCCCCAGCATTTT. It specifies CASRPVGGVDQPQHF.

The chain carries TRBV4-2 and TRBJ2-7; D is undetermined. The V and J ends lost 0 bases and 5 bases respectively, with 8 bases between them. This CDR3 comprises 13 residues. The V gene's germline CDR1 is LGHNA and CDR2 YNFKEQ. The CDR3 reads CASSQDPQNEQYF. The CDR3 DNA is TGTGCCAGCAGCCAAGATCCGCAGAACGAGCAGTACTTC.

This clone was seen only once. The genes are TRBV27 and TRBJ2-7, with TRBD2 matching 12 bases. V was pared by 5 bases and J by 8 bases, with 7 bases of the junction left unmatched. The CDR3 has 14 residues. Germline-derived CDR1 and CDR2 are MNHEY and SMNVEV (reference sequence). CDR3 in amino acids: CASSDTTSGRKQYF. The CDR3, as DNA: TGTGCCAGCAGTGATACCACTAGCGGGAGGAAGCAGTACTTC.

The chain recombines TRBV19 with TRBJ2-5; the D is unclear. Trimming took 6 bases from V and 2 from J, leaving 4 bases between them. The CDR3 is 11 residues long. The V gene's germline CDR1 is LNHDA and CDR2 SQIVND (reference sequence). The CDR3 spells CASRVQETQYF. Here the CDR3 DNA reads TGTGCCAGTAGGGTACAAGAGACCCAGTACTTC. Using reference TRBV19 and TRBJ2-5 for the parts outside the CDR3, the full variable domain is DGGITQSPKYLFRKEGQNVTLSCEQNLNHDAMYWYRQDPGQGLRLIYYSQIVNDFQKGDIAEGYSVSREKKESFPLTVTSAQKNPTAFYLCASRVQETQYFGPGTRLLVL.

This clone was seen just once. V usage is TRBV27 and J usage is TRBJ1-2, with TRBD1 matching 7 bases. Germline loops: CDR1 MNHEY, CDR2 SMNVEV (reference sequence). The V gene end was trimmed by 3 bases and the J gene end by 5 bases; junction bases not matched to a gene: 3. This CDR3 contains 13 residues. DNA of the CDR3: TGTGCCAGCAGTTTCGACAGGGTATATGGCTACACCTTC. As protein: CASSFDRVYGYTF.

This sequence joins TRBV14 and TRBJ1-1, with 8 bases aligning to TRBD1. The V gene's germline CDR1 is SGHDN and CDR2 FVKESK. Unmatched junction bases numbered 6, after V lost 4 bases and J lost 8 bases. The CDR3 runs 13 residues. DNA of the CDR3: TGTGCCAGCAGCCGAGGGACAGGACTAGAAGCTTTCTTT. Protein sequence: CASSRGTGLEAFF.

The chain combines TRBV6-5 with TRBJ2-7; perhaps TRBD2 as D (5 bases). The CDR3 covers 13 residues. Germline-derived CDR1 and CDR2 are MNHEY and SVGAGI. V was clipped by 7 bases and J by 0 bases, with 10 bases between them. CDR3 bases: TGTGCCAGCACCCCTAGCTACTCCTACGAGCAGTACTTC. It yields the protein CASTPSYSYEQYF.

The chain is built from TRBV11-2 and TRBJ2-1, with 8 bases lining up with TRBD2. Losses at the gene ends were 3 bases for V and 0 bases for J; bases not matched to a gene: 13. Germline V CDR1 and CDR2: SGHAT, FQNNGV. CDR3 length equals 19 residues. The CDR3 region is CASSFQLGASGSSYNEQFF. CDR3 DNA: TGTGCCAGCAGCTTCCAACTCGGTGCAAGCGGGAGCTCCTACAATGAGCAGTTCTTC.

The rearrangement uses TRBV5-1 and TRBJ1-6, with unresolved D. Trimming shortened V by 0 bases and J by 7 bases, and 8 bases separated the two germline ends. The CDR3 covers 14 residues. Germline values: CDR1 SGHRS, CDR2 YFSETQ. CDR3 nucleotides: TGCGCCAGCAGCTTGGACAGTAAGAATTCACCCCTCCACTTT. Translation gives CASSLDSKNSPLHF.

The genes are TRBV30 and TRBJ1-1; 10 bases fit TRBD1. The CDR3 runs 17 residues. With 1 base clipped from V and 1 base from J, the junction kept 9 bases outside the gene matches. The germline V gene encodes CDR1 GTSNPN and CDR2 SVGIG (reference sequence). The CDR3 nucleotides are TGTGCCTGGAGTGCCGGGACAGGGGTATGGTCGAACACTGAAGCTTTCTTT. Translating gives CAWSAGTGVWSNTEAFF.